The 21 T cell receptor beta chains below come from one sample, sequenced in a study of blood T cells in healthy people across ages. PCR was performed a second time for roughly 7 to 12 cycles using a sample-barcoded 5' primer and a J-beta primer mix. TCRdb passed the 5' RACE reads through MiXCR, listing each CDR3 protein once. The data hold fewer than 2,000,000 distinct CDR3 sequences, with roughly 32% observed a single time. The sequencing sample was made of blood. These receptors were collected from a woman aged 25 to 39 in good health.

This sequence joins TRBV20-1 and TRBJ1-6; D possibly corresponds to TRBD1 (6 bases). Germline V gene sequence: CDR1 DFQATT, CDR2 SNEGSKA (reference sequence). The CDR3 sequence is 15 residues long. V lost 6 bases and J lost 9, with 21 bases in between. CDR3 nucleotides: TGCAGTGCCGGGGGGGCTGATCGTATAGTTTCACCCCTCCACTTT. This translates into CSAGGADRIVSPLHF.

CDR3 sequence reads: CASGRGPGQPQHF. The CDR3 bases are TGTGCTAGTGGGAGGGGACCGGGTCAGCCCCAGCATTTT. The chain has TRBV12-5 and TRBJ1-5, with D possibly matching TRBD1 (5 bases). Germline V gene lookup returns CDR1 LGHNT and CDR2 FRNRAP. With 6 bases removed from V and 6 bases from J, the gap between germline ends came to 12 bases. The CDR3 extends over 13 amino acids.

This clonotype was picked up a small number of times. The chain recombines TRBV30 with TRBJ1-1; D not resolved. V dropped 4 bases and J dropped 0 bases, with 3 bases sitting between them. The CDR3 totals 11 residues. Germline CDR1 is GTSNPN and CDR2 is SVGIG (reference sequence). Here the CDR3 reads CAWTLNTEAFF. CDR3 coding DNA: TGTGCCTGGACCTTGAACACTGAAGCTTTCTTT.

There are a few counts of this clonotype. The CDR3 is CSARDGTTNSEFF. The CDR3 bases are TGCAGTGCTAGAGACGGGACTACCAATTCGGAGTTCTTC. The chain is built from TRBV20-1 and TRBJ2-1, with TRBD2 matching 7 bases. Trimming at V came to 0 bases and at J to 14 bases, leaving 10 bases not matched to a gene. The germline V gene encodes CDR1 DFQATT and CDR2 SNEGSKA (reference sequence). The CDR3 covers 13 residues.

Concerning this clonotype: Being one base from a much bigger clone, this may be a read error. The CDR3 DNA follows: TGTGCCAGCAGTTCCTCGGGTCGGACCCAGTACTTC. This encodes CASSSSGRTQYF. The rearrangement links TRBV27 to TRBJ2-7; D not certain. The J call may be faulty, since TRBJ2-5 better matches the DNA end. Germline lookup yields CDR1 MNHEY and CDR2 SMNVEV (reference sequence). The CDR3 covers 12 residues.

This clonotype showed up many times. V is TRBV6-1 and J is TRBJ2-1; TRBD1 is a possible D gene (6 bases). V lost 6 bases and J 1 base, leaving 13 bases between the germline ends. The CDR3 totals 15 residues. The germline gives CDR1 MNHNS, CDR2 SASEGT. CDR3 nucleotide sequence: TGTGCCAGCAGCTCAGGACAGCTTTCCTACAATGAGCAGTTCTTC. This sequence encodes CASSSGQLSYNEQFF.

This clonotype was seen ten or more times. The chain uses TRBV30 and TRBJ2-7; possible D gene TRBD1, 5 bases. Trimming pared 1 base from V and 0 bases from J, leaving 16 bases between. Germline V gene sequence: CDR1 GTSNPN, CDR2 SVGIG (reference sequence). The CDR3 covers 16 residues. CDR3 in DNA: TGTGCCTGGAGTGCTGGGGCTCTAAGAATCTCCTACGAGCAGTACTTC. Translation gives CAWSAGALRISYEQYF.

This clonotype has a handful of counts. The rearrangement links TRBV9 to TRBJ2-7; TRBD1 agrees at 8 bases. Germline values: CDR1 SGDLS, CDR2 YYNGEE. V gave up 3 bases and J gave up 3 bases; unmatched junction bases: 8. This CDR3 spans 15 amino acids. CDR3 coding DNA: TGTGCCAGCAGCGCAGGACAGGGACAGTACTACGAGCAGTACTTC. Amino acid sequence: CASSAGQGQYYEQYF.

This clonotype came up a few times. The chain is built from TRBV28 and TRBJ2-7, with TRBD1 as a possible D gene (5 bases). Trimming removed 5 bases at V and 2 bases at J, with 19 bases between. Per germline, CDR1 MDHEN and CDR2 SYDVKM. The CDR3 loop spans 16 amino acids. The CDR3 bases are TGTGCCAGCAGTCCCTGGGGCAGCGCCGACACCTACGAGCAGTACTTC. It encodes CASSPWGSADTYEQYF.

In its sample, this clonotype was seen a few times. In nucleotides, the CDR3 is TGCGCCAGCAGCAGAAGGGGCAGTCAAGAGACCCAGTACTTC. Protein: CASSRRGSQETQYF. The V call is TRBV5-1, the J call TRBJ2-5; D perhaps matches TRBD1 (5 bases). The V end was cut by 4 bases, the J end by 2 bases, with 12 bases between. The germline V gene encodes CDR1 SGHRS and CDR2 YFSETQ. The CDR3 is 14 residues long.

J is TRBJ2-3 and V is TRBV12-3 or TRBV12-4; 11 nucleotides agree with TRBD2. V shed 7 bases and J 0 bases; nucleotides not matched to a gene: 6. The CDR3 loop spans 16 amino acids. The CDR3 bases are TGTGCCAGCACCCTGGGACTAGCGGATAGCACAGATACGCAGTATTTT. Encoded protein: CASTLGLADSTDTQYF.

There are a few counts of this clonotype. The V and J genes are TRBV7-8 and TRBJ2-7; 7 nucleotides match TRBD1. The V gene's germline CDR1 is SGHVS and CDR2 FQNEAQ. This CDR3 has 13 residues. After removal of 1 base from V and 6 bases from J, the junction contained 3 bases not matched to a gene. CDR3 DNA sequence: TGTGCCAGCAGCTTAGGTTACAGGGGCGAGCAGTACTTC. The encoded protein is CASSLGYRGEQYF.

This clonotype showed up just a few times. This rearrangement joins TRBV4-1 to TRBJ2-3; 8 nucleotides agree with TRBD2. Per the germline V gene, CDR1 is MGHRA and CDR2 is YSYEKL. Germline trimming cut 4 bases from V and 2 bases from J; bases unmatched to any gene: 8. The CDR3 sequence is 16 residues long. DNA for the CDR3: TGCGCCAGCAGCCCATACAGCGGGAGACTCACAGATACGCAGTATTTT. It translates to CASSPYSGRLTDTQYF.

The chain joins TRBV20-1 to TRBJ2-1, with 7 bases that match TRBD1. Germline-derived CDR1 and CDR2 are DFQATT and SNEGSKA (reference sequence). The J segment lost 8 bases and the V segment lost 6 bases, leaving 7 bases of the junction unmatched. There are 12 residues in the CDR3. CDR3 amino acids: CSAQGDIYEQFF. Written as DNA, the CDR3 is TGCAGTGCGCAGGGGGATATCTATGAGCAGTTCTTC.

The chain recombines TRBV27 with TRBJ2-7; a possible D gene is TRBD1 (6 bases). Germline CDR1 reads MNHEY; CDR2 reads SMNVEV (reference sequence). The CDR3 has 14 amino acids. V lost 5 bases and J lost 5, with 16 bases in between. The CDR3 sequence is CASSGGHRVNEQYF. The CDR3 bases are TGTGCCAGCAGTGGGGGCCACAGGGTAAACGAGCAGTACTTC.

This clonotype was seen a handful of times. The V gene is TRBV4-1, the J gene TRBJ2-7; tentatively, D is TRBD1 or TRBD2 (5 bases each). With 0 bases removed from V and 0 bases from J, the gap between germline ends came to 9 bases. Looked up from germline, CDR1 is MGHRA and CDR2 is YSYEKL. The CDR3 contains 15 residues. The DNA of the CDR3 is TGCGCCAGCAGCCAAGAGTCGGGGCTCTCCTACGAGCAGTACTTC. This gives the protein CASSQESGLSYEQYF.

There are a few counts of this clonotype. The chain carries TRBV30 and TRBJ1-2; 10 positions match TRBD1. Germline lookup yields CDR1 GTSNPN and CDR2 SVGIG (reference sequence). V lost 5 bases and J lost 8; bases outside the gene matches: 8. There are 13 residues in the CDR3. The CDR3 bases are TGTGCCTGGGCGCCCGACAGGGGGCACGGCTACACCTTC. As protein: CAWAPDRGHGYTF. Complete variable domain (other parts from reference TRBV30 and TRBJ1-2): SQTIHQWPATLVQPVGSPLSLECTVEGTSNPNLYWYRQAAGRGLQLLFYSVGIGQISSEVPQNLSASRPQDRQFILSSKKLLLSDSGFYLCAWAPDRGHGYTFGSGTRLTVV.

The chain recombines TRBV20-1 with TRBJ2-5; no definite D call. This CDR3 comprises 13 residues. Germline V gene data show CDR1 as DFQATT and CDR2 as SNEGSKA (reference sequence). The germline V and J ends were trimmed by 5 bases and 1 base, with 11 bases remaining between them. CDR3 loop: CSAETGVQETQYF. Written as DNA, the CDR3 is TGCAGTGCTGAGACTGGGGTCCAAGAGACCCAGTACTTC.

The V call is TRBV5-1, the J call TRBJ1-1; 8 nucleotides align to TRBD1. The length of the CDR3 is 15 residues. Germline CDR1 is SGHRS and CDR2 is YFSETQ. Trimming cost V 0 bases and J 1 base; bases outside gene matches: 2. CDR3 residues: CASSLARGPNTEAFF. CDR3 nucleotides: TGCGCCAGCAGCTTGGCCAGGGGGCCGAACACTGAAGCTTTCTTT.

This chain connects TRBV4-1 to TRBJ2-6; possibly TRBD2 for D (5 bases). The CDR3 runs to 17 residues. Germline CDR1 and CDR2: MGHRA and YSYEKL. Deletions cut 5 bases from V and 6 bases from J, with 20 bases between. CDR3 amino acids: CASSFDPRELLANVLTF. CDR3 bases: TGCGCCAGCAGCTTCGACCCTAGGGAGCTTTTGGCCAACGTCCTGACTTTC.

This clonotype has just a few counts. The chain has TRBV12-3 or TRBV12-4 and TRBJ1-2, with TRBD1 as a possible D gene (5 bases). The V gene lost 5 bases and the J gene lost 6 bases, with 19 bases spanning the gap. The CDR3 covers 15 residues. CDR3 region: CASSRDGAGGDGYTF. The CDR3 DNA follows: TGTGCCAGCAGTAGGGACGGAGCTGGGGGGGATGGCTACACCTTC.